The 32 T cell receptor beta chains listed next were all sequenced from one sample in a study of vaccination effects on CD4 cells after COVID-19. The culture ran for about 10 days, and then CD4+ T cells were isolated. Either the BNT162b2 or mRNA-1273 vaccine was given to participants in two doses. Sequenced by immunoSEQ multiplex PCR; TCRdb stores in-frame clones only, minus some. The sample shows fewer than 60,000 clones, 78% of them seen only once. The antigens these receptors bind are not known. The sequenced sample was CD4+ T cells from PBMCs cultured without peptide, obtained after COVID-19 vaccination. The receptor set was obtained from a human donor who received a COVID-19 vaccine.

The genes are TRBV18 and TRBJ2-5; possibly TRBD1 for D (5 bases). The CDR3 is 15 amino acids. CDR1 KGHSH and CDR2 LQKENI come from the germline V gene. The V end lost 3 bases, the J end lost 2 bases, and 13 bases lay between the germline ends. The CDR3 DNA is TGTGCCAGCTCACCCTCAGGGCTGGGTCAAGAGACCCAGTACTTC. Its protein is CASSPSGLGQETQYF.

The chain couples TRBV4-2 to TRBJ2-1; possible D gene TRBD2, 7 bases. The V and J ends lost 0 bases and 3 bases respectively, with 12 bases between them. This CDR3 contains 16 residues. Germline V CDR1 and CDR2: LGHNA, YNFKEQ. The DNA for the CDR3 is TGTGCCAGCAGCCAAGATGAGAGGGGGGGCTACAATGAGCAGTTCTTC. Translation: CASSQDERGGYNEQFF.

Here the CDR3 DNA reads TGTGCCAGCAGCTTAGGATCGCCGGGGCTAAACACAGATACGCAGTATTTT. This gives the protein CASSLGSPGLNTDTQYF. The chain uses TRBV7-9 and TRBJ2-3; D tentatively reads TRBD1 or TRBD2 (5 bases each). Trimming took 1 base from V and 2 from J, leaving 16 bases between them. Germline CDR1 reads SEHNR; CDR2 reads FQNEAQ (reference sequence). CDR3 size: 17 residues.

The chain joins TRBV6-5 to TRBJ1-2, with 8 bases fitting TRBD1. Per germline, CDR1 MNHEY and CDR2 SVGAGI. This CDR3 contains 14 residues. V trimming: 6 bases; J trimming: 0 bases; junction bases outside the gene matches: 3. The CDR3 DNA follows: TGTGCCAGCAGGCAGGGGGCAGCTAACTATGGCTACACCTTC. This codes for CASRQGAANYGYTF.

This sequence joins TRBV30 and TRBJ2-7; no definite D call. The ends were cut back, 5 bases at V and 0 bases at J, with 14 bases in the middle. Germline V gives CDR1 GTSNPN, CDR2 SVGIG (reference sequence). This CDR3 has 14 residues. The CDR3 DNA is TGTGCCTGGGGCCTCGGCAGGCGCTCCTACGAGCAGTACTTC. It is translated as CAWGLGRRSYEQYF.

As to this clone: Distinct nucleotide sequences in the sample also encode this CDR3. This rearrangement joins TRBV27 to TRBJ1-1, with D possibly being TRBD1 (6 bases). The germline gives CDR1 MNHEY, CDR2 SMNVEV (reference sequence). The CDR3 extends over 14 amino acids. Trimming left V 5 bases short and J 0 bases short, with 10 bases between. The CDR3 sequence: CASSRGAVNTEAFF. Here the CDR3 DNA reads TGTGCCAGCAGTCGGGGGGCAGTGAACACTGAAGCTTTCTTT.

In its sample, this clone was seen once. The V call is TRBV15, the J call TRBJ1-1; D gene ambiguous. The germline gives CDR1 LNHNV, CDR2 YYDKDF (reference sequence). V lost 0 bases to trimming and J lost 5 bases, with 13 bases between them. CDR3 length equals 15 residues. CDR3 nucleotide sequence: TGTGCCACCAGCAGAGATGTCGGAGTCGGGACTGAAGCTTTCTTT. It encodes CATSRDVGVGTEAFF.

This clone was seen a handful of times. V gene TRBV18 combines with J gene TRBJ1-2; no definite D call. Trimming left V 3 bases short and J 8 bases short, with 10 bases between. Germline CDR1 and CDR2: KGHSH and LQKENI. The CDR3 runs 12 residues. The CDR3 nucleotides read TGTGCCAGCTCACCCGGGGTCGTCGGCTACACCTTC. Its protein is CASSPGVVGYTF.

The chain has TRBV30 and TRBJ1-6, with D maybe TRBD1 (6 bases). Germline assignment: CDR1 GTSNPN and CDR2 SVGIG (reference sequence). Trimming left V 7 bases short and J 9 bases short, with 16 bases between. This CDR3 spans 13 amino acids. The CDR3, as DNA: TGTGCCTTTTACAGGGACGTTGCTTCACCCCTCCACTTT. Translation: CAFYRDVASPLHF.

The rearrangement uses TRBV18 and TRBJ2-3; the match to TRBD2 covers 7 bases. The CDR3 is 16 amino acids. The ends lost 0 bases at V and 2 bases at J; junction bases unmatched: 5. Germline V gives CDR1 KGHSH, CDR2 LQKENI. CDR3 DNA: TGTGCCAGCTCACCACCGCGGGAGCGGGTCACAGATACGCAGTATTTT. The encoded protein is CASSPPRERVTDTQYF.

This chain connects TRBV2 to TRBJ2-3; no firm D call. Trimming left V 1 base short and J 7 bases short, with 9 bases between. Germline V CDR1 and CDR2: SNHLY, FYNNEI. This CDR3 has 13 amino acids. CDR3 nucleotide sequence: TGTGCCAGCAGTGAAGAGTCTCCCAATACGCAGTATTTT. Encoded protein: CASSEESPNTQYF.

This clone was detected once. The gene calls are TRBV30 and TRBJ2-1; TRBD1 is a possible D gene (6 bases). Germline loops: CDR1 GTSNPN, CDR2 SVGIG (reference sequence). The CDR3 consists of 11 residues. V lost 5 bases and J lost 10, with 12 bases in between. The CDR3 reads CAWDSGTEQFF. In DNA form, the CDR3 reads TGTGCCTGGGACTCCGGGACAGAGCAGTTCTTC.

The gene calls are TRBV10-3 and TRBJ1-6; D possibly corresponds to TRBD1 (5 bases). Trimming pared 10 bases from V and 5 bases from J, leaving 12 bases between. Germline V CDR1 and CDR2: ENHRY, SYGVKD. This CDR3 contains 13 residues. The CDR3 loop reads CASRGSNNSPLHF. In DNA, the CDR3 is TGTGCCAGCCGGGGCAGTAATAATTCACCCCTCCACTTT.

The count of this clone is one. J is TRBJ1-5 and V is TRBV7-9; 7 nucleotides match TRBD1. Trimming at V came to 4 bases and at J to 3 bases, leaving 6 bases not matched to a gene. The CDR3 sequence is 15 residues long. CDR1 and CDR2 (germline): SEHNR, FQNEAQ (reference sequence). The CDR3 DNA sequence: TGTGCCAGCAGCTCCACGACAGGGCCCAATCAGCCCCAGCATTTT. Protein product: CASSSTTGPNQPQHF.

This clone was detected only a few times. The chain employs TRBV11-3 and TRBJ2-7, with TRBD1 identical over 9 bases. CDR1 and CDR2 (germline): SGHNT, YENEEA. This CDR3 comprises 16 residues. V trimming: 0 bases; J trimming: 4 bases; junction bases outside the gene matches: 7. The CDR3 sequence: CASSLETGQGTYEQYF. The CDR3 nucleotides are TGTGCCAGCAGCTTAGAAACCGGACAGGGGACTTACGAGCAGTACTTC.

As DNA, the CDR3 is TGTGCCAGCAGCTTTGAGCTAGAGACCCAGTACTTC. Its translation is CASSFELETQYF. The V gene is TRBV7-9, the J gene TRBJ2-5; D uncertain. CDR1 and CDR2 (germline): SEHNR, FQNEAQ (reference sequence). The V gene lost 3 bases and the J gene lost 4 bases, with 6 bases spanning the gap. The CDR3 sequence is 12 residues long.

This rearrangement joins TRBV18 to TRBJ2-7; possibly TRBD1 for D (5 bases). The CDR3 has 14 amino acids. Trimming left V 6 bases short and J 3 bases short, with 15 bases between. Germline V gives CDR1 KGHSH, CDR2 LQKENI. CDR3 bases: TGTGCCAGCTCCCCTGGGGCAGGGAACTACGAGCAGTACTTC. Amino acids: CASSPGAGNYEQYF.

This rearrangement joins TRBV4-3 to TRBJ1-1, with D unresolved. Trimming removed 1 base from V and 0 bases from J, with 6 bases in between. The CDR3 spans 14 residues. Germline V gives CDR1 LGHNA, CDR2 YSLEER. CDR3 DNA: TGCGCCAGCAGCCAAGGGCACATGAACACTGAAGCTTTCTTT. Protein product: CASSQGHMNTEAFF.

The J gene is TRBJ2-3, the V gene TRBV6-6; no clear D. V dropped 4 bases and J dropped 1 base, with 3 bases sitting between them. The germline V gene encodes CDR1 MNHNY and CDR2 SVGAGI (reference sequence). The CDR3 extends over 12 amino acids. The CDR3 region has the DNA TGTGCCAGCAGTTGGGGCACAGATACGCAGTATTTT. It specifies CASSWGTDTQYF.

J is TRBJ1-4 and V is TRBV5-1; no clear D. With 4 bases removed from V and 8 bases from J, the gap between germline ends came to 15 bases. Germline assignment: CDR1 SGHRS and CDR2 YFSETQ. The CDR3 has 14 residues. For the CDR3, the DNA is TGCGCCAGCAGCCCACGCACCCATGGGGAAAAACTGTTTTTT. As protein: CASSPRTHGEKLFF.

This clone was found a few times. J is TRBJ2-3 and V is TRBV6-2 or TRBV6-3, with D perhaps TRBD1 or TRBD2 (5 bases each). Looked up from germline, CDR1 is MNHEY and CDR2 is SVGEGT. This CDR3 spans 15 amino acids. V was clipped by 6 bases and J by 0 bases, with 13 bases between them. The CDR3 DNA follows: TGTGCCAGCAGCCCCATGGGGGTGAGCACAGATACGCAGTATTTT. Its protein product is CASSPMGVSTDTQYF.

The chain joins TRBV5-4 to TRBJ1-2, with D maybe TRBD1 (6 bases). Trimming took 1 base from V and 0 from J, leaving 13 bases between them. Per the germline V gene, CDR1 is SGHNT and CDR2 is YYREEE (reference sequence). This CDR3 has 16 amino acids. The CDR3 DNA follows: TGTGCCAGCAGCTTGCCGGGGGACACCACTAACTATGGCTACACCTTC. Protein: CASSLPGDTTNYGYTF.

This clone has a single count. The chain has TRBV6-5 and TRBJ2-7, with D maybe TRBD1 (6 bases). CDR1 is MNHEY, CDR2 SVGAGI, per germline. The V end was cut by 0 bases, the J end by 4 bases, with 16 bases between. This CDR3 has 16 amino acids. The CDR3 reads CASSYSSGSGVYEQYF. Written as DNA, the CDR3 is TGTGCCAGCAGTTACTCCTCCGGGTCAGGGGTTTACGAGCAGTACTTC.

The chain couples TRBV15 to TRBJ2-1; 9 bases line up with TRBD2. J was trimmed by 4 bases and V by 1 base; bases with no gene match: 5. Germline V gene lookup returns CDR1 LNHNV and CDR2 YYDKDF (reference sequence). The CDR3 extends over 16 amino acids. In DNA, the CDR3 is TGTGCCACCAGCAGAGCCCGTGCGGGAGGGTACAATGAGCAGTTCTTC. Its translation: CATSRARAGGYNEQFF.

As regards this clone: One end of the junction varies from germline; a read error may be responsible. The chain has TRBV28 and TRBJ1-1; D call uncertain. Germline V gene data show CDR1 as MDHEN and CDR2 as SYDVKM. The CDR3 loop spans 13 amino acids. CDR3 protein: CASSLFTPTEAFF. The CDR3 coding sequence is TGTGCCAGCAGCTTATTTACCCCCACTGAAGCTTTCTTT.

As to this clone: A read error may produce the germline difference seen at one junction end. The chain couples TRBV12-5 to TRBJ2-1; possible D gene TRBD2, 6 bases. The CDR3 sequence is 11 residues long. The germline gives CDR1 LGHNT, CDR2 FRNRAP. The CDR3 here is CASRSGGSTVF. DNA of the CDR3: TGTGCCAGCCGTAGTGGGGGGTCAACTGTCTTC.

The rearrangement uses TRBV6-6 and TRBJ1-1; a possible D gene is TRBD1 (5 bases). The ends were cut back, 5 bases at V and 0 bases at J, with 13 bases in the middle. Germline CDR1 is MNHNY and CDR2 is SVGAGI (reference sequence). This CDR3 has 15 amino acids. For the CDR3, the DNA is TGTGCCAGCAGTCCCAGGGTCCACATGAACACTGAAGCTTTCTTT. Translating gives CASSPRVHMNTEAFF.

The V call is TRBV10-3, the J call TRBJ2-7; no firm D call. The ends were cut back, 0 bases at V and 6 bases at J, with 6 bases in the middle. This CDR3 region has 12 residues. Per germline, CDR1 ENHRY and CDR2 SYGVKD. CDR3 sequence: CAISESRVEQYF. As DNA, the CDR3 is TGTGCCATCAGTGAGTCTAGGGTCGAGCAGTACTTC.

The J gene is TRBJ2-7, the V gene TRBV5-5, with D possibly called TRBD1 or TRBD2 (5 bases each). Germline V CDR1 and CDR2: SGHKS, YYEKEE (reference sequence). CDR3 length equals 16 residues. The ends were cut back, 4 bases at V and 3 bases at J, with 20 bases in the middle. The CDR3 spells CASSPTRGGQNYEQYF. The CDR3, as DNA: TGTGCCAGCAGCCCGACCCGCGGAGGACAAAACTACGAGCAGTACTTC.

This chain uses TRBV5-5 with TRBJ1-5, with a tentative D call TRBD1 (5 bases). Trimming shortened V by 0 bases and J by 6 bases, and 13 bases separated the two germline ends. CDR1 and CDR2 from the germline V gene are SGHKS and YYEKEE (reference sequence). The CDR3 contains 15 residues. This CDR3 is CASSLAVRESQPQHF. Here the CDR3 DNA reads TGTGCCAGCAGCTTGGCCGTCAGGGAGAGTCAGCCCCAGCATTTT.

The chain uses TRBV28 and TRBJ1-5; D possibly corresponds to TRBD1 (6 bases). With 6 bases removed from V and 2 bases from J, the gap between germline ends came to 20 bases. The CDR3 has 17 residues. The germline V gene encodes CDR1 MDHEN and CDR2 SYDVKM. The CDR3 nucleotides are TGTGCCAGCAGGGCCAGGGGATACAGGGTTGGCAATCAGCCCCAGCATTTT. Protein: CASRARGYRVGNQPQHF. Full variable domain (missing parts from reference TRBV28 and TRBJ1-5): DVKVTQSSRYLVKRTGEKVFLECVQDMDHENMFWYRQDPGLGLRLIYFSYDVKMKEKGDIPEGYSVSREKKERFSLILESASTNQTSMYLCASRARGYRVGNQPQHFGDGTRLSIL.

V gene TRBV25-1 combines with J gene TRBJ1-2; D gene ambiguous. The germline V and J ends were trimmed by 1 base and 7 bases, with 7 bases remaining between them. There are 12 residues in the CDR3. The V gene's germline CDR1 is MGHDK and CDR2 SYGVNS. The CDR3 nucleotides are TGTGCCAGCAGTGAATTAGGGTTTGGCTACACCTTC. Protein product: CASSELGFGYTF.